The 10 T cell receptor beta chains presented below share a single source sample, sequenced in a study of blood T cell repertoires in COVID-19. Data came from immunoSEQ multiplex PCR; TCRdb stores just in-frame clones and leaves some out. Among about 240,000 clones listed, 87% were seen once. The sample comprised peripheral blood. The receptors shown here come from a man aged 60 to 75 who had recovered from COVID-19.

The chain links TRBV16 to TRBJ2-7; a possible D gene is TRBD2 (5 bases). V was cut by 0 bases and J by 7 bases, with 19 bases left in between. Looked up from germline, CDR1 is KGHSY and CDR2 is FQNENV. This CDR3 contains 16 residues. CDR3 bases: TGTGCCAGCAGCCAATCGTCGGGTTCCCGCGAGGGAGAGCAGTACTTC. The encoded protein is CASSQSSGSREGEQYF.

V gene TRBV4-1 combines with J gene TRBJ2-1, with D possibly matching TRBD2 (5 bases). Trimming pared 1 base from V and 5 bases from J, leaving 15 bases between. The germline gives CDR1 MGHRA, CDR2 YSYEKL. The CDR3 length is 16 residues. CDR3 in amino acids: CASSQVGEGPDNEQFF. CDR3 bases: TGCGCCAGCAGCCAAGTGGGAGAGGGCCCCGACAATGAGCAGTTCTTC.

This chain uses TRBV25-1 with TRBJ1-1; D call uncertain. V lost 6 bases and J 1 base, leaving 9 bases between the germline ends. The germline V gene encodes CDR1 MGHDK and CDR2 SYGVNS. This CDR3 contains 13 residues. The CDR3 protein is CASSLVGNTEAFF. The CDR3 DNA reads TGTGCCAGCAGCCTTGTCGGGAACACTGAAGCTTTCTTT. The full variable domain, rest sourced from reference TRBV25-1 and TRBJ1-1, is EADIYQTPRYLVIGTGKKITLECSQTMGHDKMYWYQQDPGMELHLIHYSYGVNSTEKGDLSSESTVSRIRTEHFPLTLESARPSHTSQYLCASSLVGNTEAFFGQGTRLTVV.

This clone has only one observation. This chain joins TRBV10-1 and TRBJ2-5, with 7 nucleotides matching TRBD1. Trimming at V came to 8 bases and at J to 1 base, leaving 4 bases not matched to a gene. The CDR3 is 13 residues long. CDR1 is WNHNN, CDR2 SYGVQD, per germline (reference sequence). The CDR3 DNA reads TGCGCCAGCGGCCGGGACAGCCAAGAGACCCAGTACTTC. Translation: CASGRDSQETQYF.

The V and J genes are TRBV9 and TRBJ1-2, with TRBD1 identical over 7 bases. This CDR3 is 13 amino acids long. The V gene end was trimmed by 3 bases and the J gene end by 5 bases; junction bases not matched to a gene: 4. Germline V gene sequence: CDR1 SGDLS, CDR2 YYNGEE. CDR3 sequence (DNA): TGTGCCAGCAGCGACGCGACAGGGTATGGCTACACCTTC. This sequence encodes CASSDATGYGYTF.

The CDR3 is CASSLTALHTQYF. The CDR3 nucleotides read TGTGCCAGCAGCTTAACAGCCCTTCATACGCAGTATTTT. V is TRBV11-2 and J is TRBJ2-3, with no clear D. CDR1 and CDR2 from the germline V gene are SGHAT and FQNNGV. V was clipped by 2 bases and J by 7 bases, with 10 bases between them. The CDR3 spans 13 residues.

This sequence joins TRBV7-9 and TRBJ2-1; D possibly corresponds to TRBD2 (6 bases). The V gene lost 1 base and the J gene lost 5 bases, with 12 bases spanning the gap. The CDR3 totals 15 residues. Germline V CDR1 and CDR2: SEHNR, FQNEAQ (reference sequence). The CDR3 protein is CASSLVARGDNEQFF. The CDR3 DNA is TGTGCCAGCAGCTTAGTGGCGCGGGGAGACAATGAGCAGTTCTTC.

As DNA, the CDR3 is TGTGCCAGCAGTGAATTGGCAACGGGGGGCTTCTACGAGCAGTACTTC. It encodes CASSELATGGFYEQYF. The chain combines TRBV25-1 with TRBJ2-7, with D possibly TRBD2 on 7 matching bases. In germline, CDR1 is MGHDK, CDR2 SYGVNS. Between the trimmed V and J ends, which lost 1 base and 3 bases, there was a span of 16 bases. This CDR3 has 16 amino acids.

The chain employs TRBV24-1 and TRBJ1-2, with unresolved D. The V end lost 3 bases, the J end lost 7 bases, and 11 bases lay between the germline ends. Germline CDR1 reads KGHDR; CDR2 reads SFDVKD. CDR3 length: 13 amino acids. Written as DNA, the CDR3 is TGTGCCACCAGTGATAGGGCGCGGGCTGGCTACACCTTC. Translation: CATSDRARAGYTF.

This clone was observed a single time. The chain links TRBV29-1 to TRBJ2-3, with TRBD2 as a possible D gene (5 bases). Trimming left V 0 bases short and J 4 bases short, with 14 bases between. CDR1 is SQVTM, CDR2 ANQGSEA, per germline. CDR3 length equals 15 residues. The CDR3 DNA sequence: TGCAGCGTTGAAGACCGGACTCTATCCCCAGATACGCAGTATTTT. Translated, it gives CSVEDRTLSPDTQYF.